These 8 T cell receptor beta chains share one sample of origin, sequenced in a study of T cell changes during pregnancy in multiple sclerosis (dated by TCRdb to about 2019). The library was produced with the immunoSEQ multiplex PCR assay. Held by TCRdb, this immuneACCESS table contains in-frame sequences only and omits some clones. Under half of the omission traces to an unresolved V gene where checked; the cause of the rest is unknown. In this sample the table shows about 46,000 clones, around 93% of which occur a single time. The biggest ten clones account for about 4% of the sample. Material: CD8+ T cells from peripheral blood mononuclear cells, obtained after pregnancy. The receptors were gathered from a female donor with multiple sclerosis, enrolled in a pregnancy study.

The chain carries TRBV2 and TRBJ1-6; TRBD1 matches at 7 bases. CDR1 SNHLY and CDR2 FYNNEI come from the germline V gene. The V and J ends lost 3 bases and 10 bases, in that order; junction bases with no gene match: 6. There are 14 residues in the CDR3. The CDR3 DNA sequence: TGTGCCAGCAGTGAGGGGGACAGTTTATCACCCCTCCACTTT. This gives the protein CASSEGDSLSPLHF.

The gene calls are TRBV10-3 and TRBJ2-5, with D possibly being TRBD2 (6 bases). The germline V and J ends were trimmed by 6 bases and 0 bases, with 14 bases remaining between them. The CDR3 extends over 15 amino acids. CDR1 and CDR2 (germline): ENHRY, SYGVKD. The CDR3, as DNA: TGTGCCATCAGGGGGGAGGATTTAAACCAAGAGACCCAGTACTTC. It yields the protein CAIRGEDLNQETQYF.

CDR3 protein: CASSNPGDEKLFF. The CDR3 DNA follows: TGTGCCAGCAGTAATCCAGGGGATGAAAAACTGTTTTTT. V gene TRBV27 combines with J gene TRBJ1-4; weak D call: TRBD1 (6 bases). Trimming removed 5 bases at V and 6 bases at J, with 10 bases between. There are 13 residues in the CDR3. Germline V gene sequence: CDR1 MNHEY, CDR2 SMNVEV (reference sequence).

The V call is TRBV27, the J call TRBJ2-7, with D perhaps matching TRBD1 (6 bases). Germline V gene sequence: CDR1 MNHEY, CDR2 SMNVEV (reference sequence). V gave up 5 bases and J gave up 3 bases, with 11 bases separating them. The CDR3 length is 13 residues. The CDR3 nucleotides read TGTGCCAGCAGTCTAGAAGGGGGCTACGAGCAGTACTTC. It encodes CASSLEGGYEQYF.

The chain employs TRBV15 and TRBJ2-1; no reliable D call. The germline V gene has CDR1 LNHNV and CDR2 YYDKDF (reference sequence). V lost 3 bases and J 0 bases, leaving 12 bases between the germline ends. This CDR3 spans 16 amino acids. DNA of the CDR3: TGTGCCACCAGCAGTCCCGAGTTAAGCTCCTACAATGAGCAGTTCTTC. Protein sequence: CATSSPELSSYNEQFF.

This rearrangement joins TRBV2 to TRBJ2-1; the match to TRBD2 covers 11 bases. The CDR3 spans 15 residues. V shed 6 bases and J 1 base; nucleotides not matched to a gene: 2. Germline V gives CDR1 SNHLY, CDR2 FYNNEI. As DNA, the CDR3 is TGTGCCAGCAGGCTAGCGGGGGGATCCTACAATGAGCAGTTCTTC. The encoded protein is CASRLAGGSYNEQFF. Drawing the rest from reference TRBV2 and TRBJ2-1, the complete variable domain is EPEVTQTPSHQVTQMGQEVILRCVPISNHLYFYWYRQILGQKVEFLVSFYNNEISEKSEIFDDQFSVERPDGSNFTLKIRSTKLEDSAMYFCASRLAGGSYNEQFFGPGTRLTVL.

The gene calls are TRBV5-1 and TRBJ2-7; the D gene is possibly TRBD1 (6 bases). The CDR3 length is 14 residues. CDR1 is SGHRS, CDR2 YFSETQ, per germline. V was cut by 4 bases and J by 3 bases, with 14 bases left in between. CDR3 coding DNA: TGCGCCAGCAGCCCAGCGACAGGACGCTACGAGCAGTACTTC. Translation gives CASSPATGRYEQYF.

This chain uses TRBV9 with TRBJ2-5, with 7 bases aligning to TRBD2. Per germline, CDR1 SGDLS and CDR2 YYNGEE. This CDR3 is 18 amino acids long. The V segment lost 0 bases and the J segment 1 base; nucleotides outside the gene matches: 12. The CDR3 coding sequence is TGTGCCAGCAGCGTAGCAAACGGGCGGGACTACCTCCAAGAGACCCAGTACTTC. It is translated as CASSVANGRDYLQETQYF.